This entry features one T cell receptor beta chain sequence. This receptor's antigen is unknown. No base-level quality is on record; no much larger clone is a single base apart. Patients with autoimmune disease history or receiving systemic immunosuppression were excluded from the trial. Peripheral blood for TCR sequencing was drawn from every dose cohort at baseline, at cycle 4 day 1 and at cycle 7 day 1. The samples were taken from a phase I, first-in-human, multicenter, open-label dose-escalation trial of ivuxolimab. Adults with locally advanced or metastatic melanoma, renal cell carcinoma, hepatocellular carcinoma or head and neck squamous cell carcinoma were enrolled in the trial. Before TCR sequencing, CD4+ T cells and CD8+ T cells were sorted from peripheral blood as separate populations. Genomic DNA was isolated from the sorted cells so that the TCRbeta CDR3 region could be sequenced. The immunoSEQ Assay was used for sequencing of TCRbeta CDR3 regions. TCRdb retrieved this table from immuneACCESS and kept in-frame rearrangements only. Not all clones are present; in checked studies, unresolved V genes account for under half, and no reason is known for the remainder. This sample lists fewer than 80,000 clones; 84% were detected once. The top ten hold 9.8% of the sample.

The sample belongs to a study of OX40 agonist ivuxolimab in advanced cancers. General notes on the study: Ivuxolimab was a fully human IgG2 agonistic monoclonal antibody targeting the costimulatory receptor OX40 (CD134). In the dose-escalation cohort, more than 80% of patients were male, and the mean age was approximately 60 years with a range of about 20 to 79. The purpose of peripheral TCRbeta sequencing was to test whether ivuxolimab changed TCR sequence diversity and led to clonal T-cell expansion. Intravenous ivuxolimab was administered to patients every 2 weeks at six dose levels: 0.01, 0.1, 0.3, 1.5, 3 and 10 mg/kg. The paper covers the monotherapy dose-escalation part of the phase I ivuxolimab trial, which included N ≈ 52 patients. Partial responses occurred in three dose-escalation patients, of whom one had hepatocellular carcinoma and two had cutaneous melanoma. Among the 50 to 55 dose-escalation patients, about 19 had hepatocellular carcinoma, around 15 melanoma, 9 renal cell carcinoma and 9 head and neck cancer. Patients were allowed to have had prior anti-PD-1, anti-PD-L1 or anti-CTLA-4 therapy, and 30% to 40% of the dose-escalation patients had previously received checkpoint inhibitors. Summary of the overall study and its limitations: After ivuxolimab, more expanded clones were found on average in CD8+ T cells than in CD4+ T cells. At doses of 0.1 to 3.0 mg/kg, clonal expansion of both CD4+ and CD8+ blood T cells was observed from baseline to week 6. In the 0.1-3.0 mg/kg groups, partial responders were among the patients with the lowest normalized peripheral clonal expansion, particularly in CD8+ T cells. Low levels of normalized T-cell clonal expansion were also seen in some patients who did not respond. Which antigens the clonally expanded peripheral T cells were specific for was not determined.

The germline V gene provides CDR1 MRHNA and CDR2 SNTAGT. There are 13 amino acids in the CDR3, from cysteine to phenylalanine inclusive. Solely the CDR3 DNA is kept, with 39 bases framed from the first base. Unmatched junction bases come to 8, with V trimmed by 4 bases and J by 10 bases. The chain was built from TRBV6-4 and TRBJ1-1, with 8 middle bases fitting TRBD1. The clonotype was recovered from an adult with an advanced solid tumor such as melanoma, head and neck, liver or kidney cancer. Sequencing used CD4+ or CD8+ T cells sorted from blood, obtained in a trial of the OX40 agonist ivuxolimab. The nucleotide sequence reads as follows: TGTGCCAGCAGTGCTGACAAGGGGACAGGAGCTTTCTTT. The resulting protein is CASSADKGTGAFF.